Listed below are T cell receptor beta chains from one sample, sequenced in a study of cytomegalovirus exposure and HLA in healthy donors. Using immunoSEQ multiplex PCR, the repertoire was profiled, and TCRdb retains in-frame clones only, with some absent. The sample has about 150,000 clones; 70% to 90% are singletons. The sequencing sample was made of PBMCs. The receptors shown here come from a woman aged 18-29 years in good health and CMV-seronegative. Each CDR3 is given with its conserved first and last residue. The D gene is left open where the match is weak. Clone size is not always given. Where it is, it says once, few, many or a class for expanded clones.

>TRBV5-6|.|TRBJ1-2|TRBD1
TGTGCCAGCAGCTTGGTCGGACAGGGCTTCTTCTATGGCTACACCTTC
CASSLVGQGFFYGYTF
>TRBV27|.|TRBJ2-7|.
TGTGCCAGCAGTTTGGCCGCAGGGTATGACGAGCAGTACTTC
CASSLAAGYDEQYF
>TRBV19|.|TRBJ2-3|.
TGTGCCAGTAGTATAGGCGACTACACAGATACGCAGTATTTT
CASSIGDYTDTQYF
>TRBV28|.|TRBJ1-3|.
TGTGCCAGCAGTTTAGGCGGGAACTCTGGAAACACCATATATTTT
CASSLGGNSGNTIYF
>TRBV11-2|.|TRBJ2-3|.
TGTGCCAGCAGCTTAGTAATCCAGTCCCTCACAGATACGCAGTATTTT
CASSLVIQSLTDTQYF
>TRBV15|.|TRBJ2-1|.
TGTGCCACCAGCAGAGATCTAAGGGACAAAATAGACAATGAGCAGTTCTTC
CATSRDLRDKIDNEQFF
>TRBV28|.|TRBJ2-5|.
TGTGCCAGCAGCCCCTCTGGCGGGGAAGAGACCCAGTACTTC
CASSPSGGEETQYF
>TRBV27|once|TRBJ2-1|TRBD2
TGTGCCAGCAGTTTCCATCGTAGACTAGCGGGAGGAACCAATGAGCAGTTCTTC
CASSFHRRLAGGTNEQFF
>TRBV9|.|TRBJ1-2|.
TGTGCCAGCAGCCCAGACAACGGACTAAACTATGGCTACACCTTC
CASSPDNGLNYGYTF
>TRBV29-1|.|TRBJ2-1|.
TGCAGCGCCGATATGAGTGACAGAGTCTACAATGAGCAGTTCTTC
CSADMSDRVYNEQFF
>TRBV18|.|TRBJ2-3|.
TGTGCCAGCTCACCAAATCCGGGTCTCACAGATACGCAGTATTTT
CASSPNPGLTDTQYF
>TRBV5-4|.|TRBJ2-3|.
TGTGCCAGCAGCATAGTGCTGAGGGGCACAGATACGCAGTATTTT
CASSIVLRGTDTQYF
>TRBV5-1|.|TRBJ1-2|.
TGCGCCAGCAGCTTGGTCCAGGCACGCTATGGCTACACCTTC
CASSLVQARYGYTF
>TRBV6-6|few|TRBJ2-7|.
TGTGCCAGCGGACAGACTGGGAGCTCCTACGAGCAGTACTTC
CASGQTGSSYEQYF
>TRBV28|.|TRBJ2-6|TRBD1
TGTGCCAGCAGTTTTGGGTTATGGACAGGGGGGAGGTCTGGGGCCAACGTCCTGACTTTC
CASSFGLWTGGRSGANVLTF
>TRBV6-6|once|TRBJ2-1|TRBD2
TGTGCCAGCATTCTAGCGGGAGAGTTGGATGAGCAGTTCTTC
CASILAGELDEQFF
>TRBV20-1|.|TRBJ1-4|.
TGCAGTGCTATCTTCGGTGAAAAACTGTTTTTT
CSAIFGEKLFF